This T cell receptor (beta chain) was profiled in a study of cytomegalovirus exposure and HLA in healthy donors. Study-wide context: From 150 million to 200 million T cells, an earlier analysis saw some 120 million unique TCR beta sequences. Study-level points and caveats: Highly shared sequence variants in one cluster were likely a sequencing artifact. Reportedly, fewer N-insertions than the approximately 600-donor mean appeared in an Asian-associated ancestry cluster in a later analysis.

Comments on this clone: Its antigen is undetermined.

The CDR3 runs 14 residues. In germline, CDR1 is MDHEN, CDR2 SYDVKM. J lost 6 bases, V lost 6 bases, and 7 bases had no gene match. With 60 Vbeta and 13 Jbeta primers, the PCR was carried out. Profiled with immunoSEQ multiplex PCR; TCRdb holds only in-frame clones, not every one. The sample consists of about 190,000 clones, roughly four fifths of them appearing once. The sample comprised PBMCs. The receptor was isolated from a woman younger than 45 in good health and CMV-seropositive. The chain couples TRBV28 to TRBJ2-3, with 9 bases aligning to TRBD1. The CDR3 DNA reads TGTGCCAGCAGCCTTGACAGGGGGTCGGATACGCAGTATTTT. Its protein product is CASSLDRGSDTQYF.